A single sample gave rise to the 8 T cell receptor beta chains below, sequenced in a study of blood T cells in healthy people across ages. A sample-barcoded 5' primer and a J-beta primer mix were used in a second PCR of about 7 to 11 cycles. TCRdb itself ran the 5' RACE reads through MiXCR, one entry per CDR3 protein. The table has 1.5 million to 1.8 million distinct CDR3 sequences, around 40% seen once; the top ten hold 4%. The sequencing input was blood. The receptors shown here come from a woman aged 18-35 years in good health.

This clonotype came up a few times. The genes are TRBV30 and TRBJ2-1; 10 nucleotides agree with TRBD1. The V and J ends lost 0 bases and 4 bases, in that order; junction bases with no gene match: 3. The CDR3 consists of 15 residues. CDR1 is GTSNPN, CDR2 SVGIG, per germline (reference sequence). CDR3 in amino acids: CAWSVLGQGYNEQFF. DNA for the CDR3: TGTGCCTGGAGTGTACTGGGACAGGGGTACAATGAGCAGTTCTTC.

For the CDR3, the DNA is TGCAGCGTTGTTAACCAGCGGGAGGGCACAGATACGCAGTATTTT. This gives the protein CSVVNQREGTDTQYF. This chain connects TRBV29-1 to TRBJ2-3, with 9 bases that match TRBD2. This CDR3 comprises 15 residues. The J segment lost 1 base and the V segment lost 4 bases, leaving 6 bases of the junction unmatched. Germline V gene lookup returns CDR1 SQVTM and CDR2 ANQGSEA.

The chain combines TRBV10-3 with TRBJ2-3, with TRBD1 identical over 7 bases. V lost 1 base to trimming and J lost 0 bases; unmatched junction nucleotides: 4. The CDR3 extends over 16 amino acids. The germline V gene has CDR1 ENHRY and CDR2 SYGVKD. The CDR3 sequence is CAISEWTGSSTDTQYF. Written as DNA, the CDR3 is TGTGCCATCAGTGAGTGGACAGGTTCTAGCACAGATACGCAGTATTTT.

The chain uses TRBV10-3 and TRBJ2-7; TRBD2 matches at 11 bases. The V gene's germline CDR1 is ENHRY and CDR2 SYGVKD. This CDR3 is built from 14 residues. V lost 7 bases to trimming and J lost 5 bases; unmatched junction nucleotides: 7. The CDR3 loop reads CAITWLAGGHEQYF. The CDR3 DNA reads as TGTGCCATCACGTGGCTAGCGGGAGGACACGAGCAGTACTTC.

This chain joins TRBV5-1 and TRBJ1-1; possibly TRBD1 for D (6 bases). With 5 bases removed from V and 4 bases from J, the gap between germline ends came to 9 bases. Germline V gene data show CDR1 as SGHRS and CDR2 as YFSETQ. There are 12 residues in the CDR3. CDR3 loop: CASRIQGTEAFF. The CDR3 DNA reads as TGCGCCAGCAGAATACAGGGCACTGAAGCTTTCTTT.

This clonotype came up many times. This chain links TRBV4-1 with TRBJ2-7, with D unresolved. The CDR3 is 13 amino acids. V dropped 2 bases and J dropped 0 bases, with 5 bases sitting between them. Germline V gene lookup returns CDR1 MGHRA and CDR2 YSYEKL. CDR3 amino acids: CASSQTGSYEQYF. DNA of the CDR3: TGCGCCAGCAGCCAAACGGGCTCCTACGAGCAGTACTTC.

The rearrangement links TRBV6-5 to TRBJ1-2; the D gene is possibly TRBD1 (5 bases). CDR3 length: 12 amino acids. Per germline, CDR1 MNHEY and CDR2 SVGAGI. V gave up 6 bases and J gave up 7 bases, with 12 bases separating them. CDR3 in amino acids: CASRYGTGGYTF. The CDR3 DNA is TGTGCCAGCAGGTACGGGACGGGTGGCTACACCTTC.

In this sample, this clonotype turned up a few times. This chain's CDR3 is CASSERGSQISGYTF. The CDR3 DNA is TGTGCCAGCAGTGAAAGGGGCAGTCAGATATCTGGCTACACCTTC. The chain joins TRBV25-1 to TRBJ1-2; TRBD1 might be the D (5 bases). The CDR3 contains 15 residues. V lost 2 bases, J lost 7 bases, and 17 bases lay in between. Germline V gene lookup returns CDR1 MGHDK and CDR2 SYGVNS.